The clone carrying this T cell receptor (beta chain) was picked up one time. Antigen: not known. Its ends do not fully match the called genes, so a read error is possible. Researchers ran the PCR with 60 Vbeta and 13 Jbeta primers. Only in-frame clones appear in the TCRdb table, and some are missing; sequencing was by immunoSEQ multiplex PCR. Among about 150,000 clones listed, 55% to 80% were seen once. The CDR3 contains 14 residues. Germline V lookup: CDR1 SGHRS, CDR2 YFSETQ. The data were taken from a study of cytomegalovirus exposure and HLA in healthy donors. Study details: Of roughly 400 genotyped donors, about 80% grouped in the Caucasian-associated ancestry cluster. Notes on the study in general: In vitro, a few CMV-associated chains proved specific for CMV antigens.

The source is a woman aged 60-70 years in good health and CMV-seropositive. This sequence joins TRBV5-1 and TRBJ2-1, with D possibly TRBD2 on 5 matching bases. Sequenced: PBMCs. CDR3 DNA sequence: TGCGCCAGCAGCGGTAGTAGCGTCTACGATGAGCAGTTCTTC. Protein: CASSGSSVYDEQFF. Variable domain in full (rest from reference TRBV5-1 and TRBJ2-1): KAGVTQTPRYLIKTRGQQVTLSCSPISGHRSVSWYQQTPGQGLQFLFEYFSETQRNKGNFPGRFSGRQFSNSRSEMNVSTLELGDSALYLCASSGSSVYDEQFFGPGTRLTVL.